This T cell receptor beta chain was profiled in a study of graft-versus-host responses after intestinal transplantation. The CDR3 covers 14 residues. The V segment lost 6 bases and the J segment 3 bases; nucleotides outside the gene matches: 5. Germline V gene data show CDR1 as SNHLY and CDR2 as FYNNEI. In its sample, this clone was seen once. The table came from immunoSEQ multiplex PCR; TCRdb's copy has only in-frame clones and leaves some out. The sample has around 54,000 clones, about 89% seen once; the top ten hold around 5.5%. V usage is TRBV2 and J usage is TRBJ1-1; TRBD1 matches at 9 bases. The sequence was collected from a human patient who received an intestinal transplant, so some T cells may come from the graft donor. The material was PBMCs, obtained more than 650 days after intestinal transplant. Written as DNA, the CDR3 is TGTGCCAGCAGCCAAAGGACAGGGGACACTGAAGCTTTCTTT. This sequence encodes CASSQRTGDTEAFF. Complete variable domain (other parts from reference TRBV2 and TRBJ1-1): EPEVTQTPSHQVTQMGQEVILRCVPISNHLYFYWYRQILGQKVEFLVSFYNNEISEKSEIFDDQFSVERPDGSNFTLKIRSTKLEDSAMYFCASSQRTGDTEAFFGQGTRLTVV.